Below are 29 T cell receptor beta chains sequenced from a single sample in a study of blood T cell repertoires in COVID-19. Sequencing was performed with immunoSEQ multiplex PCR; in TCRdb, only in-frame clones are kept and a portion is missing. The sample includes some 150,000 clones, 75% to 85% of them seen just once. What was sequenced was peripheral blood. The receptors were gathered from a woman aged 65 to 85 with COVID-19, enrolled during active disease.

This rearrangement joins TRBV3-1 (or the pseudogene TRBV3-2) to TRBJ1-5; D remains unclear. V was pared by 2 bases and J by 5 bases, with 4 bases between. From germline, CDR1 is LGHDT and CDR2 YNNKEL (reference sequence). The CDR3 has 12 residues. The CDR3 DNA reads as TGTGCCAGCAGCCAAACTGATCAGCCCCAGCATTTT. Translating gives CASSQTDQPQHF.

The chain combines TRBV28 with TRBJ1-4, with D possibly matching TRBD1 (5 bases). The V end lost 5 bases, the J end lost 7 bases, and 17 bases lay between the germline ends. CDR3 length: 15 residues. CDR1 and CDR2 (germline): MDHEN, SYDVKM. For the CDR3, the DNA is TGTGCCAGCAGTGCACCCAGGGTCGCGCGTGAAAAACTGTTTTTT. It is translated as CASSAPRVAREKLFF.

The gene calls are TRBV19 and TRBJ2-4, with D maybe TRBD2 (5 bases). Per germline, CDR1 LNHDA and CDR2 SQIVND (reference sequence). V gave up 7 bases and J gave up 1 base, with 14 bases separating them. The CDR3 extends over 15 amino acids. The chain's CDR3 is CASTMGATAKNIQYF. CDR3 DNA: TGTGCCAGTACCATGGGAGCCACGGCCAAAAACATTCAGTACTTC. The full variable domain, in which reference TRBV19 and TRBJ2-4 provide the parts outside the CDR3, is DGGITQSPKYLFRKEGQNVTLSCEQNLNHDAMYWYRQDPGQGLRLIYYSQIVNDFQKGDIAEGYSVSREKKESFPLTVTSAQKNPTAFYLCASTMGATAKNIQYFGAGTRLSVL.

Worth noting for this clone: One junction end disagrees with the germline gene, perhaps due to a read error. This rearrangement joins TRBV24-1 to TRBJ1-2; possibly TRBD1 for D (5 bases). The length of the CDR3 is 14 residues. Germline loops: CDR1 KGHDR, CDR2 SFDVKD. In DNA, the CDR3 is TGTGCCGCCAGTGCCGGAGGGGAGGCCTATGGCTACACCTTC. Encoded protein: CAASAGGEAYGYTF.

The chain combines TRBV19 with TRBJ1-4, with 12 bases fitting TRBD1. With 6 bases clipped from V and 8 bases from J, the junction kept 13 bases outside the gene matches. The CDR3 length is 17 residues. CDR1 and CDR2 from the germline V gene are LNHDA and SQIVND (reference sequence). CDR3 loop: CASSLGTGGTKYEKLFF. DNA of the CDR3: TGTGCCAGTAGCCTTGGGACAGGGGGCACAAAGTACGAAAAACTGTTTTTT.

V and J are TRBV7-2 and TRBJ1-1; D unresolved. CDR1 is SGHTA, CDR2 FQGNSA, per germline. The germline V and J ends were trimmed by 1 base and 5 bases, with 14 bases remaining between them. CDR3 size: 15 residues. CDR3 in DNA: TGTGCCAGCAGCTTAGATGCCCAGGTAGTTACTGAAGCTTTCTTT. As protein: CASSLDAQVVTEAFF.

The chain employs TRBV2 and TRBJ2-5; D is perhaps TRBD2 (5 bases). The CDR3 totals 15 residues. Germline V gives CDR1 SNHLY, CDR2 FYNNEI. Between the trimmed V and J ends, which lost 1 base and 5 bases, there was a span of 14 bases. CDR3 DNA sequence: TGTGCCAGCAGTGAAGGGCTAGCCGGGATGGAGACCCAGTACTTC. Its protein product is CASSEGLAGMETQYF.

The rearrangement joins TRBV27 to TRBJ2-1; TRBD2 matches at 9 bases. There are 17 residues in the CDR3. Per germline, CDR1 MNHEY and CDR2 SMNVEV (reference sequence). V lost 3 bases to trimming and J lost 0 bases; unmatched junction nucleotides: 6. For the CDR3, the DNA is TGTGCCAGCAGTTTCAGGGGACTAGCTAACTCCTACAATGAGCAGTTCTTC. Its protein product is CASSFRGLANSYNEQFF.

J is TRBJ1-5 and V is TRBV28; possibly TRBD1 for D (6 bases). Trimming took 7 bases from V and 2 from J, leaving 24 bases between them. The CDR3 is made up of 18 amino acids. Germline-derived CDR1 and CDR2 are MDHEN and SYDVKM. DNA of the CDR3: TGTGCCAGCACCCCCACAGGGTCCGGGTTTGGGGGCAATCAGCCCCAGCATTTT. This gives the protein CASTPTGSGFGGNQPQHF.

The chain carries TRBV29-1 and TRBJ1-1, with 7 bases aligning to TRBD1. The CDR3 spans 12 residues. Germline V lookup: CDR1 SQVTM, CDR2 ANQGSEA. Trimming at V came to 1 base and at J to 8 bases, leaving 4 bases not matched to a gene. Here the CDR3 reads CSVEGQGPEAFF. CDR3 bases: TGCAGCGTTGAAGGACAGGGCCCCGAAGCTTTCTTT.

The DNA for the CDR3 is TGTGCCAGCAGCTTGTTGACAGTAGATAGAAACACCATATATTTT. Translated: CASSLLTVDRNTIYF. V is TRBV7-9 and J is TRBJ1-3; tentative D call: TRBD1 (5 bases). Germline CDR1 and CDR2: SEHNR and FQNEAQ (reference sequence). The CDR3 totals 15 residues. V was shortened by 3 bases and J by 5 bases, with 14 bases between the two germline ends. The whole variable domain, remainder taken from reference TRBV7-9 and TRBJ1-3, is DTGVSQNPRHKITKRGQNVTFRCDPISEHNRLYWYRQTLGQGPEFLTYFQNEAQLEKSRLLSDRFSAERPKGSFSTLEIQRTEQGDSAMYLCASSLLTVDRNTIYFGEGSWLTVV.

The gene calls are TRBV9 and TRBJ1-2, with a possible D match to TRBD1 (6 bases). Germline CDR1 and CDR2: SGDLS and YYNGEE. V lost 0 bases, J lost 2 bases, and 11 bases lay in between. CDR3 length: 15 amino acids. The CDR3 bases are TGTGCCAGCAGCGTAGGTGTTACAGGGAACTATGGCTACACCTTC. Residues: CASSVGVTGNYGYTF.

The genes are TRBV19 and TRBJ2-3, with TRBD1 identical over 8 bases. J was trimmed by 4 bases and V by 2 bases; bases with no gene match: 17. The CDR3 has 19 residues. Germline V CDR1 and CDR2: LNHDA, SQIVND (reference sequence). The CDR3 coding sequence is TGTGCCAGTAGTATACCCAGGGGGCGCGGAATATATGTACCAGATACGCAGTATTTT. Amino acids: CASSIPRGRGIYVPDTQYF.

The J gene is TRBJ2-1, the V gene TRBV30; the D gene is possibly TRBD2 (6 bases). Germline CDR1 and CDR2: GTSNPN and SVGIG (reference sequence). V gave up 4 bases and J gave up 0 bases, with 10 bases separating them. This CDR3 has 14 residues. CDR3 in amino acids: CAWKGTPSYNEQFF. CDR3 coding DNA: TGTGCCTGGAAGGGGACTCCCTCCTACAATGAGCAGTTCTTC.

The chain combines TRBV29-1 with TRBJ2-3; D remains unclear. Trimming removed 4 bases at V and 4 bases at J, with 9 bases between. CDR3 length: 12 amino acids. From germline, CDR1 is SQVTM and CDR2 ANQGSEA. DNA for the CDR3: TGCAGCGTTGTGCTGGGCGCAGATACGCAGTATTTT. It translates to CSVVLGADTQYF.

The chain uses TRBV7-2 and TRBJ1-3; the D gene is possibly TRBD1 (5 bases). Germline-derived CDR1 and CDR2 are SGHTA and FQGNSA. CDR3 length: 17 amino acids. V was trimmed by 1 base and J by 0 bases, leaving 13 bases between them. CDR3 DNA: TGTGCCAGCAGCTTAGGCGGGGGAACCGCCTCTGGAAACACCATATATTTT. Translated: CASSLGGGTASGNTIYF.

The V call is TRBV6-5, the J call TRBJ1-1; 8 bases line up with TRBD1. There are 14 residues in the CDR3. Unmatched junction bases numbered 2, after V lost 5 bases and J lost 0 bases. Germline CDR1 reads MNHEY; CDR2 reads SVGAGI. The CDR3 nucleotides are TGTGCCAGCAGTCGGACAGGGATGAACACTGAAGCTTTCTTT. Amino acids: CASSRTGMNTEAFF.

This rearrangement joins TRBV19 to TRBJ2-6; D ambiguous. The V end was cut by 8 bases, the J end by 1 base, with 6 bases between. Germline CDR1 is LNHDA and CDR2 is SQIVND (reference sequence). The CDR3 totals 13 residues. The CDR3 loop is CASQESGANVLTF. In nucleotides, the CDR3 is TGTGCCAGTCAGGAATCTGGGGCCAACGTCCTGACTTTC.

A few counts support this clone. CDR3 in DNA: TGTGCCAGCAGGACGGACAGGGTGTTTAATCAGCCCCAGCATTTT. Amino acid sequence: CASRTDRVFNQPQHF. J is TRBJ1-5 and V is TRBV28; 8 bases match TRBD1. The CDR3 loop spans 15 amino acids. CDR1 MDHEN and CDR2 SYDVKM come from the germline V gene. The V gene end was trimmed by 6 bases and the J gene end by 4 bases; junction bases not matched to a gene: 8.

The V call is TRBV7-8, the J call TRBJ1-6; a possible D gene is TRBD1 (6 bases). CDR1 is SGHVS and CDR2 is FQNEAQ in the germline V gene. V was cut by 5 bases and J by 12 bases, with 14 bases left in between. The CDR3 covers 13 residues. The DNA of the CDR3 is TGTGCCAGCAGCCCTGGGGGGGGGCTACCCCTCCACTTT. Amino acid sequence: CASSPGGGLPLHF.

The gene calls are TRBV2 and TRBJ1-3, with 7 positions matching TRBD1. CDR3 length: 16 residues. Germline V gene sequence: CDR1 SNHLY, CDR2 FYNNEI. J gave up 3 bases and V 2 bases, and 7 bases lay outside the gene matches. CDR3: CASSEHLGGDGNTIYF. The CDR3 bases are TGTGCCAGCAGTGAACATCTAGGGGGCGATGGAAACACCATATATTTT.

This chain connects TRBV3-1 (or the pseudogene TRBV3-2) to TRBJ2-7; TRBD2 agrees at 8 bases. From germline, CDR1 is LGHDT and CDR2 YNNKEL (reference sequence). Unmatched junction bases numbered 4, after V lost 5 bases and J lost 4 bases. CDR3 length equals 13 residues. CDR3 bases: TGTGCCAGCAGCTACGGGGGGGGATACGAGCAGTACTTC. Amino acids: CASSYGGGYEQYF.

The V gene is TRBV7-2, the J gene TRBJ1-5, with D tentatively TRBD1 (5 bases). CDR3 size: 14 residues. Trimming removed 4 bases at V and 6 bases at J, with 13 bases between. Per germline, CDR1 SGHTA and CDR2 FQGNSA. The DNA for the CDR3 is TGTGCCAGCAGCTCCCGGCAGGGAGGTCAGCCCCAGCATTTT. Encoded protein: CASSSRQGGQPQHF.

This clone appeared a few times. The chain is built from TRBV27 and TRBJ1-1; 7 bases are a match to TRBD1. CDR1 is MNHEY, CDR2 SMNVEV, per germline (reference sequence). This CDR3 spans 15 amino acids. V shed 3 bases and J 5 bases; nucleotides not matched to a gene: 9. CDR3 amino acids: CASSLIQGGGTEAFF. DNA of the CDR3: TGTGCCAGCAGTTTGATTCAGGGGGGAGGAACTGAAGCTTTCTTT.

The J gene is TRBJ1-6, the V gene TRBV2; D unclear. Trimming removed 7 bases at V and 7 bases at J, with 11 bases between. Germline-derived CDR1 and CDR2 are SNHLY and FYNNEI. The CDR3 sequence is 13 residues long. CDR3 loop: CASKTRENSPLHF. DNA of the CDR3: TGTGCCAGCAAAACAAGGGAGAATTCACCCCTCCACTTT.

The genes are TRBV4-3 and TRBJ2-7; TRBD1 aligns across 9 bases. The CDR3 consists of 18 residues. With V trimmed by 5 bases and J by 5 bases, 19 bases remained unmatched. Looked up from germline, CDR1 is LGHNA and CDR2 is YSLEER. The DNA of the CDR3 is TGCGCCAGCAGCAACATAATTCTGGGCGGGACAGGGAGCCACGAGCAGTACTTC. This gives the protein CASSNIILGGTGSHEQYF.

The chain links TRBV6-5 to TRBJ2-3, with no clear D. The V and J ends lost 7 bases and 5 bases respectively, with 4 bases between them. Germline V gene lookup returns CDR1 MNHEY and CDR2 SVGAGI. The CDR3 sequence is 10 residues long. CDR3 nucleotide sequence: TGTGCCAGCAATCAAGATACGCAGTATTTT. The encoded protein is CASNQDTQYF.

The V gene is TRBV9, the J gene TRBJ2-7; unclear D gene. Germline loops: CDR1 SGDLS, CDR2 YYNGEE. CDR3 length: 13 residues. Trimming took 4 bases from V and 2 from J, leaving 10 bases between them. The CDR3 sequence: CASSPPAAYEQYF. The CDR3 DNA reads TGTGCCAGCAGCCCCCCGGCGGCCTACGAGCAGTACTTC.

The CDR3 DNA reads as TGTGCCAGCAGCTTGTGGGACAGGGGGGATCAGCCCCAGCATTTT. Translation gives CASSLWDRGDQPQHF. The V and J genes are TRBV5-6 and TRBJ1-5; 11 bases are shared with TRBD1. The CDR3 has 15 residues. The trim removed 1 base at V and 5 bases at J, leaving 2 bases unmatched. Looked up from germline, CDR1 is SGHDT and CDR2 is YYEEEE.